This T cell receptor (beta chain) was recorded in a study of shared clonotypes between healthy human individuals. Study summary: The donors, two women and three men, were aged 18 to 49. Findings of the study overall: A handful of donors showed sharing of about 5.5% of naive CD4 clonotypes.

Libraries were prepared by immunoSEQ multiplex PCR; TCRdb keeps only in-frame clonotypes and omits some of them. The repertoire has over 850,000 clones, about 80% of them found once; the top ten carry roughly 0.62%. Adults of Caucasian background living in Nashville, Tennessee made up all donors. The split of CD4+ cells yielded CD45RA+ naive and CD45RA-negative memory subsets. The CDR3 has 16 residues. Germline-derived CDR1 and CDR2 are SGHVS and FNYEAQ. V was clipped by 1 base and J by 2 bases; unmatched bases: 8. This clone came up once. The antigen is not known. Source material: memory CD4+ T cells from PBMCs. Subset reported: CD45RA-negative fraction. The chain employs TRBV7-6 and TRBJ2-7; 7 bases are a match to TRBD1. The TCR was taken from a man aged 18 to 29 in good health. Some clones in this sample may be carry-over from other donors' samples. This chain's CDR3 is CASSLEGAGSTYEQYF. DNA of the CDR3: TGTGCCAGCAGCTTAGAGGGGGCAGGGTCCACCTACGAGCAGTACTTC.